This TCR beta chain was captured by sequencing in a study of shared clonotypes between healthy human individuals. Unsorted samples relied on about 86 million PBMCs, which served as the source of genomic DNA. This CDR3 region has 13 residues. Trimming removed 5 bases at V and 4 bases at J, with 11 bases between. Germline loops: CDR1 SGHTA, CDR2 FQGTGA. The assay was immunoSEQ multiplex PCR, and TCRdb's table has in-frame clones only and misses some. The data contain 550,000 to 600,000 clones, around 78% of them singletons. A single count supports this clone. The specimen was PBMCs. This sequence joins TRBV7-3 and TRBJ1-2, with D uncertain. This clonotype was obtained from a woman aged 40-49 years in good health. Some clones in this sample may be carry-over from other donors' samples. CDR3 amino acids: CASSPTFGYGYTF. The CDR3 nucleotides read TGTGCCAGCAGCCCGACCTTTGGCTATGGCTACACCTTC.